This entry features one T cell receptor (beta chain) sequence. Antigen unknown. The data were taken from a study of cytomegalovirus exposure and HLA in healthy donors. PCR amplification relied on 60 Vbeta primers (plus 13 Jbeta primers). The protocol was immunoSEQ multiplex PCR, while the TCRdb copy is restricted to in-frame clones and leaves out a portion. The top ten clones hold about 8% of a sample with nearly 110,000 clones, about three quarters of them seen once. The V gene end was trimmed by 5 bases and the J gene end by 13 bases; junction bases not matched to a gene: 10. The CDR3 is 13 residues long. Germline V gene lookup returns CDR1 WSHSY and CDR2 SAAADI. Study-wide results and limits: Only CMV serostatus was available as immune exposure information. In a later analysis, TCR beta V- and J-gene trimming was associated with a missense DCLRE1C variant.

The V gene is TRBV10-2, the J gene TRBJ2-1; 8 positions match TRBD2. The specimen was PBMCs. This sequence was found in a man younger than 40 in good health and CMV-seronegative. The CDR3 sequence: CASSLDLGTSQFF. The CDR3 region has the DNA TGCGCCAGCAGTCTAGACCTAGGGACTAGTCAGTTCTTC.